The 15 T cell receptor beta chains presented below share a single source sample, sequenced in a study of cytomegalovirus exposure and HLA in healthy donors. PCR involved 60 Vbeta and 13 Jbeta primers. Generated by immunoSEQ multiplex PCR, the TCRdb table keeps only in-frame clones and is missing some. The sample gives 150,000 to 200,000 clones, around 79% of which show up once; about 0.93% is in the top ten. Sequencing was carried out using PBMCs. These receptors were taken from a woman in her forties or fifties in good health and CMV-seropositive.

The gene calls are TRBV7-2 and TRBJ2-7, with a weak D call TRBD2 (5 bases). In germline, CDR1 is SGHTA, CDR2 FQGNSA. The V end lost 5 bases, the J end lost 3 bases, and 11 bases lay between the germline ends. This CDR3 is built from 13 residues. The CDR3 here is CASSLHRDYEQYF. The CDR3, as DNA: TGTGCCAGCAGCCTTCACCGGGACTACGAGCAGTACTTC.

This clone was counted a single time. The chain employs TRBV19 and TRBJ1-2; 8 nucleotides agree with TRBD1. After removal of 3 bases from V and 0 bases from J, the junction contained 3 bases not matched to a gene. CDR3 length equals 15 residues. Germline-derived CDR1 and CDR2 are LNHDA and SQIVND (reference sequence). CDR3 in DNA: TGTGCCAGTAGTATGAAGACAGGGGCTAACTATGGCTACACCTTC. It codes for CASSMKTGANYGYTF.

Concerning this clone itself: A junction boundary mismatches the germline segment, possibly from a read error. CDR3 region: CASSPKTENTGELFF. In DNA, the CDR3 is TGTGCTAGCAGCCCCAAGACAGAGAACACCGGGGAGCTGTTTTTT. V gene TRBV7-7 combines with J gene TRBJ2-2; D is possibly TRBD1 (5 bases). This CDR3 has 15 residues. CDR1 is SSHAT, CDR2 FNYEAQ, per germline (reference sequence). Looking up the rest from reference TRBV7-7 and TRBJ2-2 gives the full variable domain: GAGVSQSPRYKVTKRGQDVTLRCDPISSHATLYWYQQALGQGPEFLTYFNYEAQPDKSGLPSDRFSAERPEGSISTLTIQRTEQRDSAMYRCASSPKTENTGELFFGEGSRLTVL.

The sample holds a few counts of this clone. The chain has TRBV15 and TRBJ2-5, with D perhaps TRBD1 (6 bases). Per the germline V gene, CDR1 is LNHNV and CDR2 is YYDKDF (reference sequence). V lost 1 base and J 5 bases, leaving 8 bases between the germline ends. The CDR3 has 13 amino acids. The CDR3 region is CATSRAGDETQYF. CDR3 bases: TGTGCCACCAGCAGAGCAGGGGATGAGACCCAGTACTTC. The full variable domain, in which reference TRBV15 and TRBJ2-5 provide the parts outside the CDR3, is DAMVIQNPRYQVTQFGKPVTLSCSQTLNHNVMYWYQQKSSQAPKLLFHYYDKDFNNEADTPDNFQSRRPNTSFCFLDIRSPGLGDTAMYLCATSRAGDETQYFGPGTRLLVL.

This chain links TRBV18 with TRBJ2-3; 7 bases map to TRBD2. CDR3 length: 16 amino acids. The trim removed 3 bases at V and 0 bases at J, leaving 6 bases unmatched. Germline CDR1 reads KGHSH; CDR2 reads LQKENI. CDR3 protein: CASSPSSGLSTDTQYF. For the CDR3, the DNA is TGTGCCAGCTCACCCAGTAGCGGGCTTAGCACAGATACGCAGTATTTT.

This rearrangement joins TRBV2 to TRBJ1-6; 10 bases agree with TRBD1. V trimming: 1 base; J trimming: 9 bases; junction bases outside the gene matches: 12. The germline gives CDR1 SNHLY, CDR2 FYNNEI. The CDR3 loop spans 18 amino acids. This CDR3 is CASSEEGQGSLWGSPLHF. CDR3 coding DNA: TGTGCCAGCAGTGAAGAGGGACAGGGGTCTTTATGGGGTTCACCCCTCCACTTT.

Here the CDR3 reads CASSESTGGLPQYF. The CDR3 coding sequence is TGCGCCAGCAGTGAGTCGACAGGGGGGTTGCCCCAGTACTTC. The J gene is TRBJ2-5, the V gene TRBV10-2, with 9 positions matching TRBD1. The CDR3 length is 14 residues. CDR1 WSHSY and CDR2 SAAADI come from the germline V gene. V shed 0 bases and J 9 bases; nucleotides not matched to a gene: 5.

The chain has TRBV4-1 and TRBJ1-2; a possible D gene is TRBD1 (5 bases). Per germline, CDR1 MGHRA and CDR2 YSYEKL. The CDR3 runs to 14 residues. V was pared by 1 base and J by 8 bases, with 14 bases between. DNA for the CDR3: TGCGCCAGCAGCCAAGGTTTCAGGGTAGAAGGCTACACCTTC. Amino acids: CASSQGFRVEGYTF.

This chain joins TRBV4-1 and TRBJ1-6; 7 nucleotides match TRBD1. The germline V gene has CDR1 MGHRA and CDR2 YSYEKL. This CDR3 is built from 16 residues. V lost 0 bases and J lost 8; bases outside the gene matches: 7. The CDR3 bases are TGCGCCAGCAGCCAAGATCTATGGAGGGGGCATTCACCCCTCCACTTT. Translated: CASSQDLWRGHSPLHF.

This chain connects TRBV9 to TRBJ2-2; a possible D gene is TRBD2 (7 bases). Germline V gene sequence: CDR1 SGDLS, CDR2 YYNGEE. The length of the CDR3 is 15 residues. The germline V and J ends were trimmed by 4 bases and 5 bases, with 15 bases remaining between them. The CDR3: CASSTGGRGTGELFF. In DNA form, the CDR3 reads TGTGCCAGCAGCACCGGGGGGAGGGGGACCGGGGAGCTGTTTTTT.

The V call is TRBV9, the J call TRBJ2-3; D is unresolved. CDR1 and CDR2 from the germline V gene are SGDLS and YYNGEE. Trimming took 0 bases from V and 6 from J, leaving 11 bases between them. This CDR3 is 14 amino acids long. The chain's CDR3 is CASSVAVSPDTQYF. Written as DNA, the CDR3 is TGTGCCAGCAGCGTAGCTGTTAGCCCGGATACGCAGTATTTT.

In DNA, the CDR3 is TGCGCCAGCAGTCAGGGGGACTCCTACAATGAGCAGTTCTTC. Amino acid sequence: CASSQGDSYNEQFF. The chain couples TRBV5-1 to TRBJ2-1; the match to TRBD1 covers 7 bases. The CDR3 totals 14 residues. CDR1 is SGHRS, CDR2 YFSETQ, per germline. V shed 5 bases, J shed 0 bases, and the junction held 2 bases outside the gene matches.

The CDR3 sequence: CASSLNGVSTDTQYF. CDR3 in DNA: TGTGCCAGCAGCTTAAACGGGGTGAGCACAGATACGCAGTATTTT. The chain combines TRBV7-9 with TRBJ2-3, with TRBD2 as a possible D gene (5 bases). CDR3 length: 15 amino acids. The germline gives CDR1 SEHNR, CDR2 FQNEAQ (reference sequence). Trimming took off 2 bases at V and 0 bases at J, with 9 bases between the two ends.

This clone has more than one count but fewer than ten. This chain uses TRBV2 with TRBJ1-2; D might be TRBD1 (6 bases). Between the trimmed V and J ends, which lost 6 bases and 7 bases, there was a span of 21 bases. This CDR3 is 15 amino acids long. The germline gives CDR1 SNHLY, CDR2 FYNNEI. The CDR3 DNA reads TGTGCCAGCAGGTATCGTGGACAGAACTGGGGTGGCTACACCTTC. This encodes CASRYRGQNWGGYTF.

The chain links TRBV6-1 to TRBJ2-7, with 8 bases lining up with TRBD1. The V gene's germline CDR1 is MNHNS and CDR2 SASEGT. CDR3 length: 14 residues. The V gene end was trimmed by 1 base and the J gene end by 3 bases; junction bases not matched to a gene: 2. The CDR3 protein is CASSEEGQDYEQYF. CDR3 bases: TGTGCCAGCAGTGAAGAGGGACAGGACTACGAGCAGTACTTC.